These 9 T cell receptor beta chains originate from one sample sequenced in a study of blood T cell repertoires in COVID-19. Clones were sequenced by immunoSEQ multiplex PCR, and TCRdb holds only the in-frame ones, with some missing. In the table there are about 140,000 clones, about 83% of which are singletons. Sequencing was done on a sample of PBMCs or T cells enriched from blood (not recorded which). These TCRs come from a woman aged 50 to 60 with acute COVID-19.

This clone was detected ten times or more. The chain recombines TRBV30 with TRBJ1-3; D is possibly TRBD1 (5 bases). Germline V gene data show CDR1 as GTSNPN and CDR2 as SVGIG (reference sequence). CDR3 length: 17 residues. The V end lost 4 bases, the J end lost 4 bases, and 23 bases lay between the germline ends. The CDR3 DNA reads as TGTGCCTGGAAGGCCGGGGGGGGTTCCACGGCGGGAAACACCATATATTTT. It specifies CAWKAGGGSTAGNTIYF. The full variable domain, with the rest looked up from reference TRBV30 and TRBJ1-3, is SQTIHQWPATLVQPVGSPLSLECTVEGTSNPNLYWYRQAAGRGLQLLFYSVGIGQISSEVPQNLSASRPQDRQFILSSKKLLLSDSGFYLCAWKAGGGSTAGNTIYFGEGSWLTVV.

This sequence joins TRBV15 and TRBJ2-1; 16 bases line up with TRBD2. The CDR3 has 15 amino acids. CDR1 and CDR2 (germline): LNHNV, YYDKDF (reference sequence). The junction had 3 bases not matched to a gene; V was cut back by 6 bases and J by 7 bases. As DNA, the CDR3 is TGTGCCACCAGATCGGGACTAGCGGGAGGGAATGAGCAGTTCTTC. Translating it yields CATRSGLAGGNEQFF.

The chain links TRBV2 to TRBJ2-1; 10 nucleotides match TRBD2. Germline V gene sequence: CDR1 SNHLY, CDR2 FYNNEI. The V and J ends lost 10 bases and 3 bases, in that order; junction bases with no gene match: 3. CDR3 size: 13 residues. The CDR3 loop reads CATKREGYNEQFF. CDR3 bases: TGTGCCACAAAGCGGGAGGGCTACAATGAGCAGTTCTTC.

This clone was observed a single time. The chain links TRBV30 to TRBJ1-1; tentatively, D is TRBD1 (6 bases). V lost 1 base to trimming and J lost 8 bases, with 14 bases between them. The CDR3 extends over 13 amino acids. The germline gives CDR1 GTSNPN, CDR2 SVGIG (reference sequence). The CDR3 spells CAWSAIQGGEAFF. In DNA, the CDR3 is TGTGCCTGGAGTGCGATACAGGGTGGCGAAGCTTTCTTT.

The V and J genes are TRBV28 and TRBJ1-6; tentative D call: TRBD1 (6 bases). Trimming shortened V by 6 bases and J by 8 bases, and 8 bases separated the two germline ends. The CDR3 consists of 12 residues. Germline-derived CDR1 and CDR2 are MDHEN and SYDVKM. The CDR3 here is CASSEGDSPLHF. In DNA, the CDR3 is TGTGCCAGCAGCGAGGGGGATTCACCCCTCCACTTT. The variable domain in full, completed from reference TRBV28 and TRBJ1-6, reads DVKVTQSSRYLVKRTGEKVFLECVQDMDHENMFWYRQDPGLGLRLIYFSYDVKMKEKGDIPEGYSVSREKKERFSLILESASTNQTSMYLCASSEGDSPLHFGNGTRLTVT.

The rearrangement joins TRBV5-4 to TRBJ2-7, with a weak D call TRBD2 (5 bases). The CDR3 contains 15 residues. Germline V gene lookup returns CDR1 SGHNT and CDR2 YYREEE (reference sequence). The V gene lost 0 bases and the J gene lost 0 bases, with 10 bases spanning the gap. The DNA for the CDR3 is TGTGCCAGCAGCTTGGCCAGCGGCCTCTCCTACGAGCAGTACTTC. Translation: CASSLASGLSYEQYF.

The chain uses TRBV18 and TRBJ1-1; D uncertain. The CDR3 contains 14 residues. Germline CDR1 KGHSH, CDR2 LQKENI. Trimming pared 2 bases from V and 1 base from J, leaving 8 bases between. The CDR3 is CASSPEWANTEAFF. As DNA, the CDR3 is TGTGCCAGCTCACCAGAGTGGGCGAACACTGAAGCTTTCTTT.

This chain uses TRBV10-2 with TRBJ1-6, with 8 bases lining up with TRBD1. Germline V lookup: CDR1 WSHSY, CDR2 SAAADI. The CDR3 loop spans 15 amino acids. Germline trimming cut 4 bases from V and 9 bases from J; bases unmatched to any gene: 8. DNA for the CDR3: TGCGCCAGCAGTGTTCAGGGGGCGCGTTCTTCACCCCTCCACTTT. Amino acids: CASSVQGARSSPLHF.

This clone was seen once. The chain combines TRBV10-3 with TRBJ2-5; D might be TRBD2 (6 bases). Germline V lookup: CDR1 ENHRY, CDR2 SYGVKD. CDR3 length: 14 amino acids. V gave up 5 bases and J gave up 5 bases, with 15 bases separating them. CDR3 in amino acids: CAISPTSFLETQYF. The CDR3 DNA sequence: TGTGCCATCAGTCCGACTAGTTTTCTCGAGACCCAGTACTTC.